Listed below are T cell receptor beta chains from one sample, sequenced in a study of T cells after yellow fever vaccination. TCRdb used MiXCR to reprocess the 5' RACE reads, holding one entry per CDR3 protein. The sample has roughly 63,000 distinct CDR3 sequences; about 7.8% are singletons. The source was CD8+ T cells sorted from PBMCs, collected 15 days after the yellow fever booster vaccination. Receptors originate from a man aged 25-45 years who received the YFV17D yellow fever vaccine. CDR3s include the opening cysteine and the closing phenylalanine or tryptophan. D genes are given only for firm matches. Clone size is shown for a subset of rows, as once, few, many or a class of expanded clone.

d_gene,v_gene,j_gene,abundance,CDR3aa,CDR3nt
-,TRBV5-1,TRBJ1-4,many,CASSTVPQGEKLFF,TGCGCCAGCAGCACAGTCCCCCAGGGTGAAAAACTGTTTTTT
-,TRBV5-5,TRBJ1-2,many,CASSFTSFLGDYTF,TGTGCCAGCAGCTTCACCTCGTTCTTGGGCGACTACACCTTC
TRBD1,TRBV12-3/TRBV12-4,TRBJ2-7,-,CASSSPGTGVYEQYF,TGTGCCAGCAGTTCTCCCGGGACAGGGGTCTACGAGCAGTACTTC
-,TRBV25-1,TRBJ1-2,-,CASSEGGSVGYTF,TGTGCCAGCAGTGAAGGAGGCTCAGTGGGCTACACCTTC
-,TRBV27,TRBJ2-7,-,CASSWGTLYEQYF,TGTGCCAGCAGTTGGGGGACACTCTACGAGCAGTACTTC
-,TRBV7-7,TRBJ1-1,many,CASSLAMGSEAFF,TGTGCTAGCAGCTTAGCCATGGGCTCTGAAGCTTTCTTT
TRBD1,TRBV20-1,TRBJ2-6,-,CSATDRELSGANVLTF,TGCAGTGCAACCGACAGGGAACTCTCTGGGGCCAACGTCCTGACTTTC
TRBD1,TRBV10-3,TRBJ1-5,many,CAISRTGQENQPQHF,TGTGCCATCAGTAGGACAGGGCAAGAGAATCAGCCCCAGCATTTT
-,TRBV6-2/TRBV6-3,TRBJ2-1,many,CASSPDVNNEQFF,TGTGCCAGCAGTCCGGACGTTAACAATGAGCAGTTCTTC
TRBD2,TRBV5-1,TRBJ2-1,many,CASSPMYDIGLAGGDEQFF,TGCGCCAGCAGCCCCATGTATGACATAGGACTAGCGGGAGGGGATGAGCAGTTCTTC
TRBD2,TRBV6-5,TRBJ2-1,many,CASSPTARTSGVGDEQFF,TGTGCCAGCAGTCCGACAGCCAGGACTAGCGGGGTGGGCGATGAGCAGTTCTTC
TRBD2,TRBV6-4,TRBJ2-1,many,CASSDLAGDGYNEQFF,TGTGCCAGCAGTGATTTAGCGGGAGATGGGTACAATGAGCAGTTCTTC
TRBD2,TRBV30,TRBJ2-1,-,CAGAGGVEQFF,TGTGCCGGAGCGGGAGGGGTTGAGCAGTTCTTC
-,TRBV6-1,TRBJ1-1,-,CASSEMRAPNTEAFF,TGTGCCAGCAGTGAGATGAGGGCCCCGAACACTGAAGCTTTCTTT
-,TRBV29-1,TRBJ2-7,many,CSVAGQGYEQYF,TGCAGCGTTGCCGGGCAGGGCTACGAGCAGTACTTC
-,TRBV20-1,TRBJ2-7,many,CSAREKGSYEQYF,TGCAGTGCTAGAGAGAAAGGCTCCTACGAGCAGTACTTC
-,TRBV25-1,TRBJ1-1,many,CASSVQQHTEAFF,TGTGCCAGCAGTGTACAGCAGCACACTGAAGCTTTCTTT
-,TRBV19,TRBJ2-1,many,CASSIVGAGTYNEQFF,TGTGCCAGTAGTATCGTCGGTGCGGGAACCTACAATGAGCAGTTCTTC
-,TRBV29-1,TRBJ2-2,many,CSVGVVGNTGELFF,TGCAGCGTTGGAGTCGTGGGTAACACCGGGGAGCTGTTTTTT
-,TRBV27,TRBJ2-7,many,CASSLSPRREQYF,TGTGCCAGCAGTTTAAGCCCCCGGCGGGAGCAGTACTTC
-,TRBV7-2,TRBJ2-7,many,CASSITGFSYEQYF,TGTGCCAGCAGCATAACCGGGTTCTCCTACGAGCAGTACTTC
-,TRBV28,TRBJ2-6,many,CASSLLGTGANVLTF,TGTGCCAGCAGTTTATTAGGGACCGGGGCCAACGTCCTGACTTTC
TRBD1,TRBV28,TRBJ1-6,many,CASSLLQGAPLHF,TGTGCCAGCAGTTTACTACAGGGGGCACCCCTCCACTTT
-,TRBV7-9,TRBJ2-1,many,CASSPRGQLSSYNEQFF,TGTGCCAGCAGCCCTAGAGGACAGTTAAGTTCCTACAATGAGCAGTTCTTC
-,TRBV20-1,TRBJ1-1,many,CSASRAGLFMNTEAFF,TGCAGTGCTAGCAGGGCAGGTTTGTTCATGAACACTGAAGCTTTCTTT
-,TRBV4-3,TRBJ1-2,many,CASSQGIGWDGYTF,TGCGCCAGCAGCCAAGGCATAGGTTGGGATGGCTACACCTTC
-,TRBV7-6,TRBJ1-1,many,CASSLANQGHFAAFF,TGTGCCAGCAGCTTAGCGAATCAAGGACACTTTGCAGCTTTCTTT